This TCR beta chain comes out of a study of glioma-infiltrating T cells. Turning to this clonotype: The antigen is not known. Germline and junction disagree at one end, which may indicate a read error.

The CDR3 is 11 residues long. The V gene's germline CDR1 is DFQATT and CDR2 SNEGSKA (reference sequence). Study-wide findings and caveats: Only very few CDR3 sequences appeared in both tissue and blood. Non-neoplastic patients had below-expected tissue-blood divergence, while all gliomas exceeded expectation.

Amplification of TCR alpha and beta CDR3 regions from RNA used iRepertoire nested multiplex PCR. For one-step reverse transcription and amplification, about 85-400 ng of tissue mRNA or PBMC total RNA was used. TCRdb re-derived calls from the multiplex PCR reads in MiXCR, one entry per CDR3 protein. The data show over 15,000 distinct CDR3 sequences, roughly 64% seen once. The chain combines TRBV20-1 with TRBJ1-3; D not certain. The sample comprised glioma tissue, nonneoplastic brain tissue, or PBMCs (not recorded which). This receptor was obtained from a human donor with low-grade glioma or glioblastoma, undergoing nonglioma brain surgery, or in good health (not recorded which). Written as DNA, the CDR3 is TGCAGTGCTTTCCGCGGAAAAACCATATATTTT. Residues: CSAFRGKTIYF.